There are a few counts of the clone carrying this TCR beta chain. As yet, its antigen is unknown. A multiplex PCR was run with 60 Vbeta primers and 13 Jbeta primers. In the original workflow: Later, an analysis found around 80 million unique TCR beta chains, and approximately 10 million of these were shared. Method: immunoSEQ multiplex PCR; TCRdb's copy keeps in-frame clones and lacks some. The DNA was the basis for D and trimming; V, J and clone size are from that table. The data contain under 130,000 clones, around 78% of them singletons. CDR1 is KGHSH, CDR2 LQKENI, per germline. The trim removed 3 bases at V and 6 bases at J, leaving 4 bases unmatched. This CDR3 is 14 amino acids long. These data originate in a study of cytomegalovirus exposure and HLA in healthy donors. Study-wide context: Drawn from HLA-typed donors, 80 million to 95 million unique TCRs were held in an early data release.

Study-level findings and limits: Productive status was seen about 90% or about 30% of the time for most TCR beta V segments in an earlier analysis.

The sequence derives from a male donor in good health and CMV-seronegative. This chain joins TRBV18 and TRBJ1-4; 7 positions match TRBD1. The sample consisted of PBMCs. The CDR3 nucleotides read TGTGCCAGCTCACCGGGACAGACTTATGAAAAACTGTTTTTT. Translating gives CASSPGQTYEKLFF.